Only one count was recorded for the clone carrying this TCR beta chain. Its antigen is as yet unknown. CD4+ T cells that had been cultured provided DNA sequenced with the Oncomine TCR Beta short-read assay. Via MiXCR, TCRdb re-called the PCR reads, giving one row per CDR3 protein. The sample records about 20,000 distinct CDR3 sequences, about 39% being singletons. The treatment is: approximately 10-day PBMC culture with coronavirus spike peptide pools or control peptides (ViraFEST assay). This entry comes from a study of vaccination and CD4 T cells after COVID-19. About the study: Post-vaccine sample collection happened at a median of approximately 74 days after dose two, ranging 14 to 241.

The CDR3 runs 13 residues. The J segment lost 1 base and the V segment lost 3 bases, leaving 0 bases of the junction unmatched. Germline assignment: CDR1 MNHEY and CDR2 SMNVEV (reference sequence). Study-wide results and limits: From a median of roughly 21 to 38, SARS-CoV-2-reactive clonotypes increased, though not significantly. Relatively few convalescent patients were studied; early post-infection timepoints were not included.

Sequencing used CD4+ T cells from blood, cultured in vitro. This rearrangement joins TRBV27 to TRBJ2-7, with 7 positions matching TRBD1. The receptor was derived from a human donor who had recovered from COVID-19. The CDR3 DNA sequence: TGTGCCAGCAGTTTGGGACAGTCCTACGAGCAGTACTTC. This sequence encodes CASSLGQSYEQYF.